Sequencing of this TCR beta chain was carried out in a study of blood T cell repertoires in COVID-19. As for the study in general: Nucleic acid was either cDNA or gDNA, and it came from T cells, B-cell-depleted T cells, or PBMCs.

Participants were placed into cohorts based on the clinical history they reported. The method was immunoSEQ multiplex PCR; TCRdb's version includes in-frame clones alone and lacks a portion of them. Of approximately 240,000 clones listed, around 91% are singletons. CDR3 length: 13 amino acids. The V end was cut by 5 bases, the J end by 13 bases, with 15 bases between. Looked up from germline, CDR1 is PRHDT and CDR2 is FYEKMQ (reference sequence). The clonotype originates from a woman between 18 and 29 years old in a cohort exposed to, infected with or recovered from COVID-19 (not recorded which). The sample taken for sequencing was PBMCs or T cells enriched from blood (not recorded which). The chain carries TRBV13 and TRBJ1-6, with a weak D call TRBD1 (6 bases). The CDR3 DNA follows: TGTGCCAGCAGCCCGGGACATCGGTCTCCCCTCCACTTT. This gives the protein CASSPGHRSPLHF.